Presented here are 21 T cell receptor beta chains from one specimen sequenced in a study of blood T cell repertoires in COVID-19. TCRdb keeps only in-frame clones here, not all; method: immunoSEQ multiplex PCR. Of approximately 90,000 clones detected, approximately 88% appear once; the ten largest clones hold roughly 30%. The sequencing input was peripheral blood. Every receptor here comes from a woman aged 80 or older with active or convalescent COVID-19.

The chain recombines TRBV7-8 with TRBJ2-6; 12 bases are a match to TRBD1. Trimming took 5 bases from V and 2 from J; bases not matched to a gene: 16. Germline CDR1 reads SGHVS; CDR2 reads FQNEAQ. CDR3 size: 21 residues. This chain's CDR3 is CASSKTHFPGQGAAGANVLTF. The CDR3 DNA reads TGTGCCAGCAGCAAAACCCACTTTCCGGGACAGGGGGCAGCTGGGGCCAACGTCCTGACTTTC.

The chain uses TRBV2 and TRBJ1-1; 8 positions match TRBD1. Germline CDR1 is SNHLY and CDR2 is FYNNEI. Trimming cost V 7 bases and J 4 bases; bases outside gene matches: 8. The CDR3 consists of 14 residues. Here the CDR3 DNA reads TGTGCCAGCATTCCCGGACAGGGCCTCACTGAAGCTTTCTTT. Residues: CASIPGQGLTEAFF.

The chain uses TRBV28 and TRBJ2-2, with D hard to call. CDR1 MDHEN and CDR2 SYDVKM come from the germline V gene. Trimming left V 2 bases short and J 4 bases short, with 14 bases between. This CDR3 region has 16 residues. CDR3 in DNA: TGTGCCAGCAGTTTAAATGGCGGATTGTTCACCGGGGAGCTGTTTTTT. Translated, it gives CASSLNGGLFTGELFF.

The genes are TRBV6-5 and TRBJ2-2; possible D gene TRBD1, 6 bases. V lost 4 bases and J 5 bases, leaving 11 bases between the germline ends. Germline V gene data show CDR1 as MNHEY and CDR2 as SVGAGI. The CDR3 loop spans 14 amino acids. The CDR3 nucleotides read TGTGCCAGCAGTTTACAGGGTGAGACCGGGGAGCTGTTTTTT. It translates to CASSLQGETGELFF.

V is TRBV3-1 (or the pseudogene TRBV3-2) and J is TRBJ1-4; maybe TRBD1 (6 bases). The CDR3 covers 13 residues. Per germline, CDR1 LGHDT and CDR2 YNNKEL (reference sequence). Trimming cost V 5 bases and J 7 bases, with 11 bases left between them. The DNA of the CDR3 is TGTGCCAGCAGCACAACAGGGCGTGAAAAACTGTTTTTT. Protein product: CASSTTGREKLFF.

J is TRBJ2-2 and V is TRBV4-1; the match to TRBD2 covers 10 bases. V shed 0 bases, J shed 7 bases, and the junction held 5 bases outside the gene matches. Germline CDR1 and CDR2: MGHRA and YSYEKL. This CDR3 has 16 residues. The CDR3 sequence is CASSQDSLAGVGELFF. The CDR3 bases are TGCGCCAGCAGCCAAGATTCTCTAGCGGGAGTCGGGGAGCTGTTTTTT.

This clone was counted between two and nine times. This sample includes further DNA sequences coding for the same CDR3. V is TRBV2 and J is TRBJ1-2; D gene uncertain. V lost 4 bases and J lost 2, with 8 bases in between. There are 13 residues in the CDR3. Germline CDR1 reads SNHLY; CDR2 reads FYNNEI. The DNA for the CDR3 is TGTGCCAGCAGTGGGCAGTTGAACTATGGCTACACCTTC. The encoded protein is CASSGQLNYGYTF.

The chain employs TRBV28 and TRBJ1-1; D unclear. Germline V gives CDR1 MDHEN, CDR2 SYDVKM. The CDR3 is 16 residues long. Trimming removed 7 bases from V and 3 bases from J, with 21 bases in between. The CDR3 DNA reads as TGTGCCAGCACCGCACTCGACTCCGTTGTTGACACTGAAGCTTTCTTT. Its translation is CASTALDSVVDTEAFF. Using reference TRBV28 and TRBJ1-1 for the parts outside the CDR3, the full variable domain is DVKVTQSSRYLVKRTGEKVFLECVQDMDHENMFWYRQDPGLGLRLIYFSYDVKMKEKGDIPEGYSVSREKKERFSLILESASTNQTSMYLCASTALDSVVDTEAFFGQGTRLTVV.

The chain is built from TRBV14 and TRBJ2-1, with 7 bases matching TRBD1. Germline lookup yields CDR1 SGHDN and CDR2 FVKESK. This CDR3 contains 16 residues. Losses at the gene ends were 5 bases for V and 1 base for J; bases not matched to a gene: 8. The DNA for the CDR3 is TGTGCCAGCAGCGCAACAGGGGTAGGTTCCTACAATGAGCAGTTCTTC. Protein sequence: CASSATGVGSYNEQFF.

The J gene is TRBJ1-1, the V gene TRBV25-1; D not resolved. The CDR3 runs to 14 residues. Trimming cost V 0 bases and J 5 bases, with 10 bases left between them. CDR1 and CDR2 from the germline V gene are MGHDK and SYGVNS. CDR3 DNA sequence: TGTGCCAGCAGTGAATATCCGGGCGGGACTGAAGCTTTCTTT. Encoded protein: CASSEYPGGTEAFF.

The rearrangement uses TRBV7-2 and TRBJ1-4; weak D call: TRBD1 (6 bases). Germline V lookup: CDR1 SGHTA, CDR2 FQGNSA. V was pared by 4 bases and J by 8 bases, with 20 bases between. The CDR3 is 16 amino acids. CDR3 loop: CASSSDTGLRREKLFF. In nucleotides, the CDR3 is TGTGCCAGCAGCTCGGATACAGGGCTGCGTAGGGAAAAACTGTTTTTT.

The chain links TRBV9 to TRBJ2-1; maybe TRBD1 (6 bases). CDR3 length: 17 amino acids. Trimming removed 0 bases from V and 4 bases from J, with 17 bases in between. Germline CDR1 reads SGDLS; CDR2 reads YYNGEE. For the CDR3, the DNA is TGTGCCAGCAGCGTAGACGGAGCGAGAGGGGGTTACAATGAGCAGTTCTTC. Translation: CASSVDGARGGYNEQFF. The entire variable domain, with the rest obtained from reference TRBV9 and TRBJ2-1, is as follows: DSGVTQTPKHLITATGQRVTLRCSPRSGDLSVYWYQQSLDQGLQFLIQYYNGEERAKGNILERFSAQQFPDLHSELNLSSLELGDSALYFCASSVDGARGGYNEQFFGPGTRLTVL.

V gene TRBV6-6 combines with J gene TRBJ2-5; TRBD2 aligns across 11 bases. Germline-derived CDR1 and CDR2 are MNHNY and SVGAGI (reference sequence). There are 15 residues in the CDR3. J was trimmed by 4 bases and V by 6 bases; bases with no gene match: 7. The CDR3 loop reads CASSSSGRSGETQYF. The CDR3 bases are TGTGCCAGCAGCTCTAGCGGGAGGTCGGGAGAGACCCAGTACTTC.

V and J are TRBV15 and TRBJ2-3; 10 bases are shared with TRBD1. Losses at the gene ends were 0 bases for V and 14 bases for J; bases not matched to a gene: 5. Germline loops: CDR1 LNHNV, CDR2 YYDKDF (reference sequence). The length of the CDR3 is 13 residues. The CDR3 DNA reads TGTGCCACCAGCAGAGATCAACGGGACAGGGGGTATTTT. Amino acid sequence: CATSRDQRDRGYF.

This clone was recorded only once. The rearrangement links TRBV12-5 to TRBJ2-7; D not resolved. Germline values: CDR1 LGHNT, CDR2 FRNRAP. Trimming cost V 0 bases and J 6 bases, with 12 bases left between them. The CDR3 has 14 residues. The CDR3 DNA follows: TGTGCTAGTGGTTTGGTCTCTAGTACGGGCGAGCAGTACTTC. Translating it yields CASGLVSSTGEQYF.

The chain employs TRBV6-5 and TRBJ2-3; D might be TRBD1 (6 bases). The CDR3 totals 16 residues. Germline-derived CDR1 and CDR2 are MNHEY and SVGAGI. The germline V and J ends were trimmed by 0 bases and 2 bases, with 12 bases remaining between them. This CDR3 is CASSYSSQGNTDTQYF. The CDR3 region has the DNA TGTGCCAGCAGTTACTCGTCGCAGGGGAACACAGATACGCAGTATTTT.

This clone appeared a few times. This chain links TRBV4-1 with TRBJ2-2; tentative D call: TRBD2 (6 bases). This CDR3 region has 17 residues. Germline values: CDR1 MGHRA, CDR2 YSYEKL. The ends were cut back, 0 bases at V and 4 bases at J, with 15 bases in the middle. Written as DNA, the CDR3 is TGCGCCAGCAGCCAAGAGGGGCGGGGAGAAGTCACCGGGGAGCTGTTTTTT. It translates to CASSQEGRGEVTGELFF.

The chain recombines TRBV28 with TRBJ2-2; 8 bases map to TRBD1. Unmatched junction bases numbered 5, after V lost 11 bases and J lost 0 bases. This CDR3 region has 14 residues. Germline V gene lookup returns CDR1 MDHEN and CDR2 SYDVKM. CDR3 loop: CAARGQANTGELFF. The CDR3 bases are TGTGCCGCCAGGGGGCAGGCGAACACCGGGGAGCTGTTTTTT. The full variable domain, completed using reference TRBV28 and TRBJ2-2, is DVKVTQSSRYLVKRTGEKVFLECVQDMDHENMFWYRQDPGLGLRLIYFSYDVKMKEKGDIPEGYSVSREKKERFSLILESASTNQTSMYLCAARGQANTGELFFGEGSRLTVL.

Only one count was recorded for this clone. The chain carries TRBV7-9 and TRBJ1-5; TRBD1 aligns across 7 bases. This CDR3 spans 12 amino acids. Germline values: CDR1 SEHNR, CDR2 FQNEAQ (reference sequence). Trimming cost V 9 bases and J 7 bases; bases outside gene matches: 6. The CDR3 DNA reads as TGTGCCAGTTCTGGAGGGGGCCAGCCCCAGCATTTT. Translating gives CASSGGGQPQHF. The full variable domain, with the rest looked up from reference TRBV7-9 and TRBJ1-5, is DTGVSQNPRHKITKRGQNVTFRCDPISEHNRLYWYRQTLGQGPEFLTYFQNEAQLEKSRLLSDRFSAERPKGSFSTLEIQRTEQGDSAMYLCASSGGGQPQHFGDGTRLSIL.

The rearrangement uses TRBV19 and TRBJ1-4; D not resolved. CDR1 is LNHDA and CDR2 is SQIVND in the germline V gene (reference sequence). V was pared by 8 bases and J by 4 bases, with 11 bases between. The CDR3 contains 13 residues. The CDR3 nucleotides are TGTGCCAGTTCGGAGGAGGTTAATGAAAAACTGTTTTTT. It codes for CASSEEVNEKLFF.

The chain is built from TRBV7-6 and TRBJ2-7, with TRBD1 matching 9 bases. This CDR3 has 17 amino acids. The germline CDR1 and CDR2 sequences are SGHVS and FNYEAQ. Trimming at V came to 1 base and at J to 3 bases, leaving 10 bases not matched to a gene. The DNA for the CDR3 is TGTGCCAGCAGCTTAGGGGGTATATCGGACAGGGGCTACGAGCAGTACTTC. Protein product: CASSLGGISDRGYEQYF.